This T cell receptor beta chain was identified during a study of post-analysis software for immune sequencing data. CDR3 size: 15 residues. V was cut by 2 bases and J by 2 bases, with 13 bases left in between. Germline CDR1 is SGHTA and CDR2 is FQGNSA. Worth noting for this clonotype: The antigen remains unidentified.

Study observations and caveats: With TRBV5-6, TRBV5-1 and TRBV20-1 included, several TRBV segments were more frequent in patients than in controls.

Presence of unique molecular identifiers characterized the TCR beta cDNA libraries. Via MiXCR, TCRdb re-called the PCR reads, giving one row per CDR3 protein. The data contain under 900,000 distinct CDR3 sequences, approximately 57% of them singletons. This TCR was sampled from a girl aged 5 to 17 with multiple sclerosis. The sequencing input was blood. The chain links TRBV7-2 to TRBJ2-7; the D is unclear. CDR3 loop: CASSLMADSPYEQYF. The CDR3 DNA follows: TGTGCCAGCAGCTTAATGGCAGACTCCCCCTACGAGCAGTACTTC. Complete variable domain (other parts from reference TRBV7-2 and TRBJ2-7): GAGVSQSPSNKVTEKGKDVELRCDPISGHTALYWYRQSLGQGLEFLIYFQGNSAPDKSGLPSDRFSAERTGGSVSTLTIQRTQQEDSAVYLCASSLMADSPYEQYFGPGTRLTVT.